The TCR beta chain under discussion was sequenced for a study of control samples from healthy donors and cancer patients. TCRdb keeps only in-frame clones here, not all; method: immunoSEQ multiplex PCR. This sample carries 100,000 to 150,000 clones, about 93% of them seen once, and the ten largest clones take 2% to 3%. V lost 4 bases to trimming and J lost 0 bases, with 5 bases between them. This CDR3 contains 13 residues. CDR1 and CDR2 from the germline V gene are MRHNA and SNTAGT. This clone showed up just once. The TCR sequence derives from a man in his forties in good health. Sequences were obtained from blood. The chain couples TRBV6-4 to TRBJ2-3; no clear D gene. CDR3 sequence reads: CASSGESTDTQYF. CDR3 coding DNA: TGTGCCAGCAGTGGAGAAAGCACAGATACGCAGTATTTT.